These T cell receptor beta chains were read from a single sample in a study of patients and donors after allogeneic stem cell transplantation. MiXCR, run by TCRdb on the RT-PCR reads, gives a single entry per CDR3 protein. The table lists 800,000 to 1,000,000 distinct CDR3 sequences, around 17% of them singletons. The sequenced sample was blood, either unsorted or a sorted T cell fraction (not recorded which). These receptors all stem from a human donor who was either an allogeneic HSCT recipient or a stem cell or donor lymphocyte infusion donor (not recorded which). It is not recorded whose cells these are; they may come from a transplant donor. The CDR3 runs from the conserved cysteine through the conserved F or W. Each record gives: V gene, clone size, D gene, J gene, CDR3 DNA, CDR3 protein. D genes are given only for firm matches. Clone size is not always given. Where it is, it says once, few, many or a class for expanded clones.

V gene: TRBV4-3; clone size: many; D gene: TRBD1; J gene: TRBJ2-3; CDR3 DNA: TGCGCCAGCAGCCTAGGGACAGGGTTGGCAGATACGCAGTATTTT; CDR3 protein: CASSLGTGLADTQYF
V gene: TRBV2; clone size: few; D gene: TRBD1; J gene: TRBJ1-2; CDR3 DNA: TGTGCCAGCAGTGAAGCGGGCAGGGGGAGATATGGCTACACCTTC; CDR3 protein: CASSEAGRGRYGYTF
V gene: TRBV9; clone size: NA; D gene: NA; J gene: TRBJ2-5; CDR3 DNA: TGTGCCAGCAGCGCGCTCGGTTGGTACCAAGAGACCCAGTACTTC; CDR3 protein: CASSALGWYQETQYF
V gene: TRBV7-2; clone size: few; D gene: TRBD1; J gene: TRBJ1-1; CDR3 DNA: TGTGCCAGCAGCTTAAGTGGCAGGGGGCCTCTGAGGGAAGCTTTCTTT; CDR3 protein: CASSLSGRGPLREAFF
V gene: TRBV12-3/TRBV12-4; clone size: many; D gene: NA; J gene: TRBJ2-3; CDR3 DNA: TGTGCCAGCAGTTTAGCGCTTGACACGGATACGCAGTATTTT; CDR3 protein: CASSLALDTDTQYF
V gene: TRBV4-2; clone size: NA; D gene: NA; J gene: TRBJ2-2; CDR3 DNA: TGTGCCAGCAGCCAAGATAAGGGGTCGGGGTCGAACACCGGGGAGCTGTTTTTT; CDR3 protein: CASSQDKGSGSNTGELFF
V gene: TRBV10-3; clone size: few; D gene: NA; J gene: TRBJ2-7; CDR3 DNA: TGTGCCATCAGTGAGTCGGGGGGCACGGCCTACGAGCAGTACTTC; CDR3 protein: CAISESGGTAYEQYF
V gene: TRBV25-1; clone size: few; D gene: NA; J gene: TRBJ2-7; CDR3 DNA: TGTGCCAGCGCCCGATTTGCGGGAAGAGAGCACGAGCAGTACTTC; CDR3 protein: CASARFAGREHEQYF
V gene: TRBV4-3; clone size: NA; D gene: TRBD2; J gene: TRBJ2-5; CDR3 DNA: TGCGCCAGCAGCCAAGAAGGACTAGCGGGGGGGCAGGAGACCCAGTACTTC; CDR3 protein: CASSQEGLAGGQETQYF
V gene: TRBV19; clone size: NA; D gene: NA; J gene: TRBJ1-1; CDR3 DNA: TGTGCCAGTAGTCCCTACTCGGGGCCGCTGAACACTGAAGCTTTCTTT; CDR3 protein: CASSPYSGPLNTEAFF
V gene: TRBV6-1; clone size: few; D gene: NA; J gene: TRBJ2-1; CDR3 DNA: TGTGCCACCAGCCTCCGGGGGCTCCCCTACAATGAGCAGTTCTTC; CDR3 protein: CATSLRGLPYNEQFF
V gene: TRBV3-1; clone size: many; D gene: NA; J gene: TRBJ2-7; CDR3 DNA: TGTGCCAGCAGTCAGAGAGGGGGCTACGAGCAGTACTTC; CDR3 protein: CASSQRGGYEQYF
V gene: TRBV12-3/TRBV12-4; clone size: many; D gene: NA; J gene: TRBJ2-7; CDR3 DNA: TGTGCCAGCTCTGGGGTCTACGAGCAGTACTTC; CDR3 protein: CASSGVYEQYF
V gene: TRBV4-3; clone size: few; D gene: NA; J gene: TRBJ2-7; CDR3 DNA: TGCGCCAGCAGCCAAGAAGTGAGGTCGTACGAGCAGTACTTC; CDR3 protein: CASSQEVRSYEQYF
V gene: TRBV7-3; clone size: NA; D gene: NA; J gene: TRBJ1-2; CDR3 DNA: TGTGCCAGCAGCTTAAATCCAAAGTTAGGCTACACCTTC; CDR3 protein: CASSLNPKLGYTF
V gene: TRBV2; clone size: NA; D gene: NA; J gene: TRBJ2-1; CDR3 DNA: TGTGCCAGCAGTGAAACGGGCCCGTACAATGAGCAGTTCTTC; CDR3 protein: CASSETGPYNEQFF
V gene: TRBV7-9; clone size: few; D gene: NA; J gene: TRBJ1-2; CDR3 DNA: TGTGCCAGCAGTTCAGGGGATTTCTATGGCTACACCTTC; CDR3 protein: CASSSGDFYGYTF
V gene: TRBV9; clone size: many; D gene: NA; J gene: TRBJ2-7; CDR3 DNA: TGTGCCAGCAGCGTAGCCCCGGGAAACTACGAGCAGTACTTC; CDR3 protein: CASSVAPGNYEQYF
V gene: TRBV11-2; clone size: NA; D gene: NA; J gene: TRBJ1-1; CDR3 DNA: TGTGCCAGCACCCTCCAGGTCACTGAAGCTTTCTTT; CDR3 protein: CASTLQVTEAFF
V gene: TRBV4-2; clone size: NA; D gene: NA; J gene: TRBJ2-3; CDR3 DNA: TGTGCCAGCAGCCAAGACACCGAATTCACAGATACGCAGTATTTT; CDR3 protein: CASSQDTEFTDTQYF
V gene: TRBV3-1; clone size: few; D gene: TRBD2; J gene: TRBJ2-1; CDR3 DNA: TGTGCCAGCAGCCAAGGAGTGTCAGCGGGGGGGGGAAGAAAGTTCTTC; CDR3 protein: CASSQGVSAGGGRKFF
V gene: TRBV25-1; clone size: few; D gene: NA; J gene: TRBJ2-1; CDR3 DNA: TGTGCCAGCAGTGAAAGCCAGGAGGTCGATGAGCAGTTCTTC; CDR3 protein: CASSESQEVDEQFF
V gene: TRBV10-3; clone size: few; D gene: TRBD1; J gene: TRBJ2-7; CDR3 DNA: TGTGCCATCCGCGGCCCGGGACAGGGGATGGTCGAGCAGTACTTC; CDR3 protein: CAIRGPGQGMVEQYF
V gene: TRBV9; clone size: few; D gene: NA; J gene: TRBJ2-7; CDR3 DNA: TGTGCCAGCAGCCCGTGGGACGGTTACTACGAGCAGTACTTC; CDR3 protein: CASSPWDGYYEQYF
V gene: TRBV4-1; clone size: few; D gene: NA; J gene: TRBJ2-2; CDR3 DNA: TGCGCCAGCAGCCAAATTATTGGGGAGCTGTTTTTT; CDR3 protein: CASSQIIGELFF
V gene: TRBV5-1; clone size: many; D gene: TRBD2; J gene: TRBJ2-7; CDR3 DNA: TGCGCCAGCAGCTTGGCTCCGGGACTAGCGGGAGTCTACGAGCAGTACTTC; CDR3 protein: CASSLAPGLAGVYEQYF
V gene: TRBV10-3; clone size: few; D gene: NA; J gene: TRBJ2-7; CDR3 DNA: TGTGCCATCAGTGAAACTAGAGGGTCAGAAGAGCAGTACTTC; CDR3 protein: CAISETRGSEEQYF
V gene: TRBV27; clone size: NA; D gene: TRBD2; J gene: TRBJ2-1; CDR3 DNA: TGTGCCAGCATGGGGCTAGCGGGGTCCGTCCAGTTCTTC; CDR3 protein: CASMGLAGSVQFF
V gene: TRBV25-1; clone size: few; D gene: NA; J gene: TRBJ2-2; CDR3 DNA: TGTGCCAGCAGTGAACCACTACCAGGGAGGAGTACCGGGGAGCTGTTTTTT; CDR3 protein: CASSEPLPGRSTGELFF
V gene: TRBV29-1; clone size: many; D gene: NA; J gene: TRBJ2-2; CDR3 DNA: TGCAGCGCTAGGGGACAACTCACCGGGGAGCTGTTTTTT; CDR3 protein: CSARGQLTGELFF
V gene: TRBV7-2; clone size: NA; D gene: NA; J gene: TRBJ1-1; CDR3 DNA: TGTGCCAGCAGCTTAGAAAGCTTCATGAACACTGAAGCTTTCTTT; CDR3 protein: CASSLESFMNTEAFF
V gene: TRBV6-1; clone size: NA; D gene: NA; J gene: TRBJ2-1; CDR3 DNA: TGTGCCAGCAGTGAAGACGACTTACCCTACAATGAGCAGTTCTTC; CDR3 protein: CASSEDDLPYNEQFF
V gene: TRBV12-3/TRBV12-4; clone size: many; D gene: NA; J gene: TRBJ1-1; CDR3 DNA: TGTGCCAGCAGTTTGAATGGGAACACTGAAGCTTTCTTT; CDR3 protein: CASSLNGNTEAFF
V gene: TRBV6-1; clone size: few; D gene: NA; J gene: TRBJ2-7; CDR3 DNA: TGTGCCAGCACCCTTAGCGGCAGGTCCTACGAGCAGTACTTC; CDR3 protein: CASTLSGRSYEQYF
V gene: TRBV5-1; clone size: NA; D gene: TRBD1; J gene: TRBJ2-7; CDR3 DNA: TGCGCCAGCAGCTTGGGTTGGGACAGAGGCTCCTACGAGCAGTACTTC; CDR3 protein: CASSLGWDRGSYEQYF
V gene: TRBV12-3/TRBV12-4; clone size: many; D gene: TRBD2; J gene: TRBJ2-5; CDR3 DNA: TGTGCCAGCAGCTTGGGACTAGCGGAAGAGACCCAGTACTTC; CDR3 protein: CASSLGLAEETQYF
V gene: TRBV5-1; clone size: few; D gene: TRBD1; J gene: TRBJ1-2; CDR3 DNA: TGCGCCAGCAGCCCGGCTTCAAGGACAGGGCTTAACTATGGCTACACCTTC; CDR3 protein: CASSPASRTGLNYGYTF
V gene: TRBV28; clone size: NA; D gene: NA; J gene: TRBJ2-3; CDR3 DNA: TGTGCCAGCACGGGCTTCCACACAGATACGCAGTATTTT; CDR3 protein: CASTGFHTDTQYF
V gene: TRBV6-5; clone size: many; D gene: NA; J gene: TRBJ2-7; CDR3 DNA: TGTGCCAGCAGTTCCGGACGGTCCTACGAGCAGTACTTC; CDR3 protein: CASSSGRSYEQYF
V gene: TRBV29-1; clone size: many; D gene: TRBD1; J gene: TRBJ1-5; CDR3 DNA: TGCAGCGTTGTTTCGACAGGGGATAGTCAGCCCCAGCATTTT; CDR3 protein: CSVVSTGDSQPQHF
V gene: TRBV7-2; clone size: NA; D gene: NA; J gene: TRBJ1-6; CDR3 DNA: TGTGCCAGCAGCTTAGGGGCAGGGCCATATAATTCACCCCTCCACTTT; CDR3 protein: CASSLGAGPYNSPLHF
V gene: TRBV7-6; clone size: NA; D gene: NA; J gene: TRBJ1-3; CDR3 DNA: TGTGCCAGCAGCTTACCAAGACAGACCTCTGGAAACACCATATATTTT; CDR3 protein: CASSLPRQTSGNTIYF
V gene: TRBV28; clone size: NA; D gene: NA; J gene: TRBJ1-2; CDR3 DNA: TGTGCCAGCTTAGAAAGTGGAGGCGGCTACACCTTC; CDR3 protein: CASLESGGGYTF
V gene: TRBV24-1; clone size: NA; D gene: NA; J gene: TRBJ1-5; CDR3 DNA: TGTGCCACCCAACAGGAGGTCAATCAGCCCCAGCATTTT; CDR3 protein: CATQQEVNQPQHF
V gene: TRBV6-1; clone size: NA; D gene: NA; J gene: TRBJ1-2; CDR3 DNA: TGTGCCAGCAGTGAAGGACAGTTCAGCTACACCTTC; CDR3 protein: CASSEGQFSYTF
V gene: TRBV6-1; clone size: many; D gene: NA; J gene: TRBJ2-6; CDR3 DNA: TGTGCCAGCAGGGACAGACAGGCTGGGGCCAACGTCCTGACTTTC; CDR3 protein: CASRDRQAGANVLTF
V gene: TRBV20-1; clone size: NA; D gene: TRBD1; J gene: TRBJ2-7; CDR3 DNA: TGCAGTGCTAGAAAAACCGGGACAGGGTCCTACGAGCAGTACTTC; CDR3 protein: CSARKTGTGSYEQYF
V gene: TRBV12-3/TRBV12-4; clone size: few; D gene: TRBD1; J gene: TRBJ1-2; CDR3 DNA: TGTGCCAGCAGTCTTCGGACAGGGAAGACGGGCTATGGCTACACCTTC; CDR3 protein: CASSLRTGKTGYGYTF
V gene: TRBV29-1; clone size: NA; D gene: TRBD2; J gene: TRBJ2-1; CDR3 DNA: TGCAGCGTTGATTCGACTAGCGTTGAGCAGTTCTTC; CDR3 protein: CSVDSTSVEQFF
V gene: TRBV5-1; clone size: many; D gene: NA; J gene: TRBJ2-1; CDR3 DNA: TGCGCCAGCAGCTTGGGTCTGGGTAAAGAGCAGTTCTTC; CDR3 protein: CASSLGLGKEQFF
V gene: TRBV20-1; clone size: few; D gene: NA; J gene: TRBJ2-3; CDR3 DNA: TGCAGTGCTAGGGGGGACCCTAGTTTCGGCCCAGATACGCAGTATTTT; CDR3 protein: CSARGDPSFGPDTQYF
V gene: TRBV4-3; clone size: few; D gene: NA; J gene: TRBJ2-3; CDR3 DNA: TGCGCCAGCAGCCAAGATGTTTCAGATACGCAGTATTTT; CDR3 protein: CASSQDVSDTQYF
V gene: TRBV14; clone size: NA; D gene: NA; J gene: TRBJ2-7; CDR3 DNA: TGTGCCAGCAGCCAAGGGGGACGCATAACCTACGAGCAGTACTTC; CDR3 protein: CASSQGGRITYEQYF
V gene: TRBV10-3; clone size: NA; D gene: NA; J gene: TRBJ1-4; CDR3 DNA: TGTGCCATCAGTGTGACAACTAATGAAAAACTGTTTTTT; CDR3 protein: CAISVTTNEKLFF
V gene: TRBV6-2/TRBV6-3; clone size: few; D gene: NA; J gene: TRBJ1-1; CDR3 DNA: TGTGCCAGCAGTTACTCCGGTGCTGGGAACACTGAAGCTTTCTTT; CDR3 protein: CASSYSGAGNTEAFF
V gene: TRBV6-5; clone size: few; D gene: NA; J gene: TRBJ2-2; CDR3 DNA: TGTGCCAGCAGTTACCAGGGTCCCGGGGAGCTGTTTTTT; CDR3 protein: CASSYQGPGELFF
V gene: TRBV29-1; clone size: NA; D gene: NA; J gene: TRBJ2-7; CDR3 DNA: TGCAGCGTTGAAATCGGGGGGCTCCCCCACGAGCAGTACTTC; CDR3 protein: CSVEIGGLPHEQYF
V gene: TRBV11-1; clone size: few; D gene: NA; J gene: TRBJ1-3; CDR3 DNA: TGTGCCAGCAGCTCCTGGATCGGGGGGCGCGAGTCCGGAAACACCATATATTTT; CDR3 protein: CASSSWIGGRESGNTIYF
V gene: TRBV28; clone size: few; D gene: NA; J gene: TRBJ2-7; CDR3 DNA: TGTGCCAGCAGTGCTGTGACTAGGGCGGGCTCCTACGAGCAGTACTTC; CDR3 protein: CASSAVTRAGSYEQYF